A selection of T cell receptor beta chains follows, all from one sample in a study of blood T cell repertoires in COVID-19. Sequencing used immunoSEQ multiplex PCR; TCRdb keeps in-frame clones, though not all of them. The profile shows some 520,000 clones, 89% of them singletons. The sample was peripheral blood. These receptors were obtained from a man between 18 and 29 years old with COVID-19, enrolled during active disease. Both conserved end residues are trimmed from each CDR3.

v_call | cdr3_aa
TRBV3-1/TRBV3-2 | ASSQDGQHLGTEAF
TRBV2 | ASTRSTGRGEAF
TRBV15 | ATSRGGRTPYNYGYT
TRBV3-1/TRBV3-2 | ASSQGRTGPYEQY
TRBV13 | ASSSPDRGFFSGNTIY
TRBV19 | ASSQGIQETQY
TRBV9 | ASSPPGTGGAGEKLF
TRBV29-1 | SVALTVYNEQF
TRBV7-6 | ASSLTGGGANTGELF
TRBV7-9 | ASSPTGTDTQY
TRBV19 | GTGSNQPQH
TRBV30 | AWSVGPGNTEAF
TRBV7-6 | ASSLAGGSSTQY
TRBV20-1 | SASRARGLRGYT
TRBV19 | ASSLKGGQGAAGELF
TRBV6-1 | ASSKTGHYGYT
TRBV2 | ASRLTGGTEAF
TRBV28 | ATRPGALYQPQH
TRBV7-8 | ASSPQGWQPQH
TRBV7-9 | ASSLAAGVASPLH
TRBV5-1 | ASSSGSRDISTGELF
TRBV19 | ASSPGTVYTGELF
TRBV7-2 | ASSLEGGSTYEQY
TRBV7-9 | ASSSLTSFTDTQY
TRBV5-4 | ASSLLGLADQETQY
TRBV29-1 | STRTSGGGTQY
TRBV5-4 | ASRDGGLMNTEAF
TRBV11-2 | ASSLAIQTGVNYGYT
TRBV2 | ASRSVGGDLGQY
TRBV18 | ASSPPTLTGAYGYT
TRBV6-6 | ASQGAINQPQH
TRBV13 | ASSFRTAAYGYT
TRBV5-5 | ASSTGQGATGELF
TRBV5-4 | ASSQYLDTQY
TRBV11-3 | ASSGRDLPYEQY
TRBV4-2 | ASSQADGGYEQY
TRBV29-1 | SVGGTGTYNEQF
TRBV5-1 | ASSLRDGDSPLH
TRBV28 | ASSSRQGGEKLF
TRBV6-6 | ASSYSTSLEGDTQY
TRBV7-2 | ASSPRRTYEQY
TRBV23-1 | ASSQSAPREQY
TRBV7-9 | ASTRRGQPDTQY
TRBV27 | ASSPQGVGNQPQH
TRBV9 | ASNIAGRGAGELF
TRBV9 | ASSSADSSYEQY
TRBV19 | ASSIGSRAGEQY
TRBV5-5 | ASSPGTLGGLGGPDTQY
TRBV3-1/TRBV3-2 | ASRASGRSTDTQY
TRBV25-1 | ASSGTDYGYT
TRBV11-2 | ATSGTTIEQY
TRBV4-1 | ASSQMSGGDEQY
TRBV6-5 | ASILDSTNSPLH
TRBV2 | ASSAEAPEMDTQY
TRBV6-5 | ASKAIGGTGELF